The sample holds a few counts of the clone carrying this T cell receptor beta chain. Its antigen is not known. The ends were cut back, 3 bases at V and 2 bases at J, with 7 bases in the middle. Germline assignment: CDR1 SGHTA and CDR2 FQGNSA. The CDR3 has 13 residues. This sample stems from a study of T-cell memory formation after mild COVID-19. Study overall: Largely, the TCR clusters proved donor specific. Study-wide findings and caveats: Second-wave clones reaching peak frequency on day 37 lacked confirmed SARS-CoV-2 specificity. Contracting CD4+ clones lay largely in CM and EM, with CD8+ ones residing in EMRA.

5'RACE with constant-segment primers yielded barcoded, UMI-tagged TCR alpha and TCR beta cDNA libraries. MiXCR, run by TCRdb on the 5' RACE reads, gives a single entry per CDR3 protein. This table holds 100,000 to 150,000 distinct CDR3 sequences, about 18% found once. The sequencing input was PBMCs or a T cell subset sorted from them (not recorded which). The sequence was collected from a man between 18 and 29 years old who had mild COVID-19 (a few samples of this study predate the infection). Cell type and time point are not known. This rearrangement joins TRBV7-2 to TRBJ1-2; TRBD1 is a possible D gene (5 bases). CDR3 coding DNA: TGTGCCAGCAGCTTTGGGGGGAACTATGGCTACACCTTC. It translates to CASSFGGNYGYTF. Filled out from reference TRBV7-2 and TRBJ1-2, the complete variable domain reads GAGVSQSPSNKVTEKGKDVELRCDPISGHTALYWYRQSLGQGLEFLIYFQGNSAPDKSGLPSDRFSAERTGGSVSTLTIQRTQQEDSAVYLCASSFGGNYGYTFGSGTRLTVV.